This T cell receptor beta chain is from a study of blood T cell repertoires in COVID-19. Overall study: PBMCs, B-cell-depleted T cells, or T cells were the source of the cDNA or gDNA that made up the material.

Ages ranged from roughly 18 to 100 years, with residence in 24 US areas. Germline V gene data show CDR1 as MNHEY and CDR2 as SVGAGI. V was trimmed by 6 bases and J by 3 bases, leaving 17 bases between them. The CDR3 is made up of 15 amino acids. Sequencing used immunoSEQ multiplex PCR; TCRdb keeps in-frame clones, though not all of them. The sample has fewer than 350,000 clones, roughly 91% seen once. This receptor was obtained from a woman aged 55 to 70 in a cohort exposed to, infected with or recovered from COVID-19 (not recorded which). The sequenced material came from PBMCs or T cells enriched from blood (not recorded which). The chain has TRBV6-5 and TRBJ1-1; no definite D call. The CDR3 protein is CASSPRNPRDTEAFF. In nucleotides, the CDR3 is TGTGCCAGCAGCCCCCGAAATCCACGGGACACTGAAGCTTTCTTT.